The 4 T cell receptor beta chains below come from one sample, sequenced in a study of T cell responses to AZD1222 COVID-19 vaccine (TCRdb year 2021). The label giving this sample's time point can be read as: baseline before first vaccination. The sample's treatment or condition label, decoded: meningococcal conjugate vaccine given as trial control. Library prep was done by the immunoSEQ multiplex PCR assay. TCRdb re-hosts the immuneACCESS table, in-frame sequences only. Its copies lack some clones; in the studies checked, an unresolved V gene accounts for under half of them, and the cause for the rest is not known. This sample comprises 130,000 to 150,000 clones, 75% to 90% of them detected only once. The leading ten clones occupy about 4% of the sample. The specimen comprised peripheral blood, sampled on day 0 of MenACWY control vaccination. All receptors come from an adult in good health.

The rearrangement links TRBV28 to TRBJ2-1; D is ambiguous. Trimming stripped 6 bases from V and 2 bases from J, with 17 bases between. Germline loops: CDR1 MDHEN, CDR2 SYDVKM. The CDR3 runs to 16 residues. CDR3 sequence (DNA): TGTGCCAGCAGCCAGAAGGATGGAATTACCTACAATGAGCAGTTCTTC. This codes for CASSQKDGITYNEQFF.

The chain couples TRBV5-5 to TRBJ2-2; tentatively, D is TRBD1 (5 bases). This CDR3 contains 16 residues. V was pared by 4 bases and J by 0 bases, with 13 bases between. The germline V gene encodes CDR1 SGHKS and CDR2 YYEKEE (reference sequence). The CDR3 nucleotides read TGTGCCAGCAGCCGCGACAGCGCCCCGAACACCGGGGAGCTGTTTTTT. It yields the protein CASSRDSAPNTGELFF.

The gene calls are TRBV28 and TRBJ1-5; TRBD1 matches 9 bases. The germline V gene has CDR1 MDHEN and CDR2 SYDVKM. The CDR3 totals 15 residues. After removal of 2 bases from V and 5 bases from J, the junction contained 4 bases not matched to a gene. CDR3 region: CASSLAGQGDQPQHF. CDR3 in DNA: TGTGCCAGCAGTTTAGCGGGACAGGGTGATCAGCCCCAGCATTTT.

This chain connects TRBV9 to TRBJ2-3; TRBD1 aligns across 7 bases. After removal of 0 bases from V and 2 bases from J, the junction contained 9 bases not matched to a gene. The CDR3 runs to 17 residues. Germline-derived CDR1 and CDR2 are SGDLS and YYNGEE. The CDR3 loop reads CASSVVARGQPTDTQYF. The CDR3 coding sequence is TGTGCCAGCAGCGTAGTCGCTAGGGGACAGCCCACAGATACGCAGTATTTT.